This section outlines one T cell receptor beta chain sequence together with its context. What it binds is not known. This sample is part of a study of Ad26.COV2.S vaccination and SARS-CoV-2 variants. Study-wide background: The study gave Ad26.COV2.S intramuscularly, once or twice 56 days apart.

Overall study findings and caveats: Substantial breadth was reportedly displayed by spike-specific CD8+ and CD4+ T cell responses after vaccination.

Treatment noted: roughly 18 received Ad26.COV2.S at low or high dose, single or two shots; 5 received placebo; per-sample allocation not given. Sampling happened 63 days after the first vaccine or placebo injection. An Ad26 vector expressing Wuhan-strain SARS-CoV-2 spike constituted the vaccine. The germline V gene encodes CDR1 SGHDT and CDR2 YYEEEE. V lost 4 bases and J 0 bases, leaving 11 bases between the germline ends. The CDR3 is 16 amino acids. Sequencing was performed with immunoSEQ multiplex PCR; in TCRdb, only in-frame clones are kept and a portion is missing. The data hold hundreds of thousands of clones, with more than 85% observed a single time.

Sequenced here: peripheral blood, sampled in a trial of Ad26.COV2.S vaccine versus placebo. This chain links TRBV5-6 with TRBJ1-6; possibly TRBD1 for D (5 bases). The source is a person between 18 and 65 years old who received the Ad26.COV2.S COVID-19 vaccine or a placebo. CDR3 region: CASSVRASSYNSPLHF. The CDR3 nucleotides are TGTGCCAGCAGCGTCAGGGCGAGCTCCTATAATTCACCCCTCCACTTT.